The 12 T cell receptor beta chains below come from one sample, sequenced in a study of metastatic and nonmetastatic thyroid tumors. From the PCR reads, TCRdb re-called clones with MiXCR. This sample has some 19,000 clones, with approximately 30% found just once. Prior to thyroid surgery, none of the patients had received any treatment. The sequenced sample consisted of tumor tissue. These TCRs come from a female donor with papillary thyroid cancer or a benign thyroid nodule (not recorded which). Some clones in this sample may be carry-over from other donors' samples.

In this sample, this clone turned up many times. The CDR3 reads CASSNNGQGGNEQYF. The CDR3 nucleotides are TGTGCCAGCAGTAACAACGGACAGGGTGGAAACGAGCAGTACTTC. This chain links TRBV12-3 or TRBV12-4 with TRBJ2-7, with 8 bases lining up with TRBD1. The CDR3 is 15 residues long. V dropped 5 bases and J dropped 5; count of bases not matched to a gene: 11.

A note on this clone: Mismatch with germline at one junction end may stem from a read error. V and J are TRBV6-1 and TRBJ2-7; 9 nucleotides agree with TRBD2. CDR3 length: 15 amino acids. CDR1 and CDR2 (germline): MNHNS, SASEGT. CDR3 DNA: TGTGCCAGCATTGATGAGCGGGAGGTCTTCTACGAGCATTACTTC. Translation: CASIDEREVFYEHYF.

This clone has ten or more counts. V gene TRBV6-1 combines with J gene TRBJ2-5, with 8 bases identical to TRBD2. The germline V gene encodes CDR1 MNHNS and CDR2 SASEGT. The trim removed 6 bases at V and 5 bases at J, leaving 5 bases unmatched. The CDR3 runs 13 residues. Written as DNA, the CDR3 is TGTGCCAGCAGCTCGCCGGGGGGGGAGACCCAGTACTTC. Amino acids: CASSSPGGETQYF.

The genes are TRBV24-1 and TRBJ2-7; 9 bases agree with TRBD2. Germline trimming cut 2 bases from V and 3 bases from J; bases unmatched to any gene: 19. The CDR3 runs 20 residues. Per the germline V gene, CDR1 is KGHDR and CDR2 is SFDVKD. CDR3 sequence: CATSDWRELGIAGVFYEQYF. The CDR3 DNA is TGTGCCACCAGTGATTGGCGGGAACTAGGGATAGCGGGAGTATTCTACGAGCAGTACTTC.

This clone was observed a handful of times. The same CDR3 can be traced to other DNA sequences in this sample. The J gene is TRBJ2-6, the V gene TRBV12-3 or TRBV12-4; possibly TRBD2 for D (6 bases). The CDR3 length is 21 residues. The V end was cut by 3 bases, the J end by 0 bases, with 24 bases between. In DNA form, the CDR3 reads TGTGCCAGCAGTTTCGAGGGGTATTGGGGGACTGGTGACTCTGGGGCCAACGTCCTGACTTTC. It specifies CASSFEGYWGTGDSGANVLTF.

This clone came up a few times. This chain connects TRBV20-1 to TRBJ2-7; D may correspond to TRBD1 or TRBD2 (5 bases each). Germline values: CDR1 DFQATT, CDR2 SNEGSKA (reference sequence). Trimming removed 5 bases from V and 1 base from J, with 12 bases in between. This CDR3 is 13 amino acids long. DNA for the CDR3: TGCAGTGCTTACTCGGGGCTTTCCTACGAGCAGTACTTC. Amino acids: CSAYSGLSYEQYF.

The V call is TRBV20-1, the J call TRBJ2-5, with D maybe TRBD1 (6 bases). Trimming left V 0 bases short and J 2 bases short, with 10 bases between. This CDR3 spans 14 amino acids. CDR1 DFQATT and CDR2 SNEGSKA come from the germline V gene (reference sequence). CDR3 sequence reads: CSARDQTGQETQYF. CDR3 bases: TGCAGTGCTAGAGACCAGACAGGTCAAGAGACCCAGTACTTC.

The chain has TRBV5-1 and TRBJ2-7; perhaps TRBD2 as D (6 bases). The CDR3 sequence is 14 residues long. The germline CDR1 and CDR2 sequences are SGHRS and YFSETQ. V lost 2 bases and J 2 bases, leaving 11 bases between the germline ends. CDR3 amino acids: CASSFTGDAYEQYF. CDR3 nucleotides: TGCGCCAGCAGCTTCACGGGAGATGCCTACGAGCAGTACTTC.

Sample share makes this clone medium-sized. The chain couples TRBV19 to TRBJ2-7, with TRBD2 matching 11 bases. Trimming cost V 1 base and J 6 bases; bases outside gene matches: 5. Germline V gene sequence: CDR1 LNHDA, CDR2 SQIVND (reference sequence). The CDR3 extends over 15 amino acids. As DNA, the CDR3 is TGTGCCAGTAGTATAGGAGGCCTAGCGGGAGGCGAGCAGTACTTC. Translating it yields CASSIGGLAGGEQYF.

The chain recombines TRBV30 with TRBJ1-5; D unresolved. The germline CDR1 and CDR2 sequences are GTSNPN and SVGIG (reference sequence). The CDR3 covers 13 residues. Trimming left V 0 bases short and J 3 bases short, with 6 bases between. The CDR3 nucleotides read TGTGCCTGGAGTGTCCGGGACAATCAGCCCCAGCATTTT. Translating gives CAWSVRDNQPQHF.

This chain links TRBV5-1 with TRBJ2-7; D might be TRBD1 or TRBD2, each matching 7 bases. CDR3 length equals 14 residues. CDR1 is SGHRS, CDR2 YFSETQ, per germline. The ends were cut back, 8 bases at V and 0 bases at J, with 15 bases in the middle. The CDR3 bases are TGCGCCAGGGCAGGGGGAGGGCTCTCCTACGAGCAGTACTTC. Its protein is CARAGGGLSYEQYF.

V usage is TRBV11-2 and J usage is TRBJ1-1; 7 nucleotides align to TRBD1. CDR1 SGHAT and CDR2 FQNNGV come from the germline V gene. Unmatched junction bases numbered 13, after V lost 5 bases and J lost 4 bases. The CDR3 has 16 residues. The CDR3: CASSRDSPRRGTEAFF. In DNA form, the CDR3 reads TGTGCCAGCAGCCGGGACAGTCCCAGACGAGGCACTGAAGCTTTCTTT.